The clone carrying this T cell receptor beta chain appeared once. The CDR3 covers 13 residues. Germline CDR1 is SGHTA and CDR2 is FQGNSA. V lost 4 bases and J lost 1, with 7 bases in between. Seattle researchers signed up patients amid active infection and tracked them longitudinally. The source of the sample is a study of blood T cell repertoires in COVID-19. Turning to the study itself: Sources were T cells, B-cell-depleted T cells, or PBMCs; the material itself was cDNA or gDNA.

The protocol was immunoSEQ multiplex PCR, while the TCRdb copy is restricted to in-frame clones and leaves out a portion. The sample holds 300,000 to 450,000 clones, about nine tenths seen once. The clonotype comes from a woman aged 55-69 years with COVID-19, enrolled during active disease. This rearrangement joins TRBV7-2 to TRBJ1-2, with D maybe TRBD1 (6 bases). The sequencing sample was made of peripheral blood. In DNA form, the CDR3 reads TGTGCCAGCAGCTACAGGGATAACTATGGCTACACCTTC. Translation: CASSYRDNYGYTF.